This is a list of T cell receptor beta chains from one sample in a study of T-cell reconstitution after alpha-beta-depleted transplantation in children. Each CDR3 protein gets one entry after TCRdb re-called the PCR reads with MiXCR. This table holds fewer than 85,000 distinct CDR3 sequences, roughly 15% found once. The sample consisted of PBMCs, mostly from graft donor cells, taken 180 days after TCRalphabeta/CD19-depleted stem cell transplant. The origin of the receptors is a male patient aged 2 to 9 who had a stem cell transplant for acute lymphoblastic leukemia, so the T cells may come from the graft donor. Both conserved end residues are part of each CDR3. A D gene is named only where the DNA matches it firmly. Where a row states a size, it is once, few, many or the class of an expanded clone; other rows omit it.

j_gene	d_gene	v_gene	abundance	CDR3aa	CDR3nt
TRBJ2-5	TRBD2	TRBV5-6	-	CASSVLRGGSQETQYF	TGTGCCAGCAGTGTGCTGCGGGGGGGCTCCCAAGAGACCCAGTACTTC
TRBJ2-1	TRBD2	TRBV29-1	few	CSVGLAGAGEQFF	TGCAGCGTTGGACTAGCGGGAGCAGGTGAGCAGTTCTTC
TRBJ2-1	TRBD2	TRBV9	few	CASSVVGNSGGANEQFF	TGTGCCAGCAGCGTAGTGGGGAATAGCGGGGGGGCCAATGAGCAGTTCTTC
TRBJ2-1	-	TRBV7-8	-	CASSLRRKLINSYNEQFF	TGTGCCAGCAGCTTACGGAGGAAACTTATTAACTCCTACAATGAGCAGTTCTTC
TRBJ2-1	TRBD2	TRBV28	-	CASSLTSGQNEQFF	TGTGCCAGCAGTTTAACTAGCGGGCAAAATGAGCAGTTCTTC
TRBJ2-7	TRBD2	TRBV10-2	few	CASSRGLAVYEQYF	TGCGCCAGCAGCCGGGGACTAGCGGTCTACGAGCAGTACTTC
TRBJ2-7	TRBD1	TRBV7-2	-	CASSPSGTGSSYERYF	TGTGCCAGCAGCCCTTCCGGGACAGGGAGCTCCTACGAGCGGTACTTC
TRBJ2-4	TRBD1	TRBV20-1	many	CSAKGQGASIQYF	TGCAGTGCTAAGGGACAGGGGGCGAGCATTCAGTACTTC
TRBJ2-1	-	TRBV7-2	few	CASSGQEQFF	TGTGCCAGCAGCGGCCAGGAGCAGTTCTTC
TRBJ2-2	-	TRBV7-2	-	CASSLAGTLPGELFF	TGTGCCAGCAGCTTAGCCGGGACTTTACCCGGGGAGCTGTTTTTT
TRBJ2-7	-	TRBV18	few	CASSQGSPGEQYF	TGTGCCAGCTCCCAGGGGAGTCCAGGCGAGCAGTACTTC
TRBJ2-7	TRBD1	TRBV28	-	CASSTRTGIYEQYF	TGTGCCAGCAGTACCCGGACAGGGATCTACGAGCAGTACTTC
TRBJ2-7	-	TRBV28	-	CASCRGGALPREQYF	TGTGCCAGCTGCCGTGGAGGGGCGCTTCCTAGAGAGCAGTACTTC
TRBJ2-5	-	TRBV5-1	-	CASSQVGGGETQYF	TGCGCCAGCAGCCAGGTCGGGGGAGGAGAGACCCAGTACTTC
TRBJ2-1	TRBD2	TRBV3-1	many	CASSQGLAGYNEQFF	TGTGCCAGCAGCCAGGGACTAGCGGGTTACAATGAGCAGTTCTTC
TRBJ2-1	-	TRBV6-1	-	CAIAGRISYNEQFF	TGTGCCATCGCGGGGCGGATCTCCTACAATGAGCAGTTCTTC
TRBJ2-2	-	TRBV6-5	few	CASSYSEDWGRRNGELFF	TGTGCCAGCAGTTACTCGGAGGACTGGGGGCGGCGAAACGGGGAGCTGTTTTTT
TRBJ2-7	TRBD1	TRBV12-3/TRBV12-4	few	CASSQGAYEQYF	TGTGCCAGCAGTCAGGGGGCCTACGAGCAGTACTTC
TRBJ1-1	-	TRBV20-1	once	CSATKNTEAFF	TGCAGTGCTACAAAGAACACTGAAGCTTTCTTT
TRBJ1-6	TRBD1	TRBV20-1	-	CSASSGTANSPLHF	TGCAGTGCTTCAAGCGGGACAGCTAATTCACCCCTCCACTTT
TRBJ2-7	TRBD2	TRBV7-2	many	CASSLVSSGGSYEQYF	TGTGCCAGCAGCTTAGTATCTAGCGGAGGCTCCTACGAGCAGTACTTC
TRBJ1-1	-	TRBV6-5	-	CASITSTEAFF	TGTGCCAGCATCACCTCTACTGAAGCTTTCTTT
TRBJ1-1	TRBD1	TRBV7-6	few	CASSPRPGGPDFTEAFF	TGTGCCAGCAGCCCTCGCCCAGGGGGCCCCGACTTCACTGAAGCTTTCTTT
TRBJ2-3	-	TRBV21-1	-	CASSSPSVDTQYF	TGTGCCAGCAGCAGCCCCTCGGTAGATACGCAGTATTTT
TRBJ1-1	TRBD1	TRBV19	few	CASKTRQGMNTEAFF	TGTGCCAGTAAAACAAGACAGGGTATGAACACTGAAGCTTTCTTT
TRBJ1-5	TRBD1	TRBV12-3/TRBV12-4	few	CASSQGQGDRQPQHF	TGTGCCAGCAGTCAGGGACAGGGGGACCGTCAGCCCCAGCATTTT
TRBJ1-2	-	TRBV6-5	few	CASSYEAGIYGYTF	TGTGCCAGCAGTTACGAGGCAGGGATCTATGGCTACACCTTC
TRBJ1-1	-	TRBV7-9	few	CASSEPGTGNTEAFF	TGTGCCAGCAGCGAGCCGGGAACAGGGAACACTGAAGCTTTCTTT
TRBJ2-1	TRBD2	TRBV11-3	few	CASSLPGLAGYNEQFF	TGTGCCAGCAGCTTACCCGGGCTAGCGGGTTACAATGAGCAGTTCTTC
TRBJ2-1	-	TRBV4-3	-	CASSQDIGLTSYNEQFF	TGCGCCAGCAGCCAAGATATTGGACTTACCTCCTACAATGAGCAGTTCTTC
TRBJ1-1	-	TRBV13	few	CASSFRSSLPGPSGTEAFF	TGTGCCAGCAGCTTTAGGTCGAGCCTGCCGGGGCCTTCGGGCACTGAAGCTTTCTTT
TRBJ2-2	-	TRBV5-1	-	CASRTAFGTGELFF	TGCGCCAGCAGGACAGCGTTCGGCACCGGGGAGCTGTTTTTT
TRBJ1-2	-	TRBV5-1	few	CASSLGQPYGYTF	TGCGCCAGCAGCTTGGGACAGCCCTATGGCTACACCTTC
TRBJ2-5	-	TRBV5-6	few	CASLRVDQETQYF	TGTGCCAGCCTAAGGGTCGATCAAGAGACCCAGTACTTC
TRBJ2-5	-	TRBV6-1	few	CASSRGAVYQETQYF	TGTGCCAGCAGCCGCGGAGCGGTCTACCAAGAGACCCAGTACTTC
TRBJ1-1	-	TRBV27	few	CASSPHTVNTEAFF	TGTGCCAGCAGTCCACACACAGTGAACACTGAAGCTTTCTTT
TRBJ1-1	-	TRBV28	-	CASSSSYMNTEAFF	TGTGCCAGCAGTTCTAGTTACATGAACACTGAAGCTTTCTTT
TRBJ2-4	-	TRBV20-1	-	CSARGTLQYF	TGCAGTGCTAGAGGGACCCTTCAGTACTTC